There are a few counts of the clone carrying this T cell receptor beta chain. These data originate in a study of metastatic and nonmetastatic thyroid tumors. Every patient was untreated before thyroid surgery. Per the germline V gene, CDR1 is MNHNS and CDR2 is SASEGT. The CDR3 covers 14 residues. The V gene lost 7 bases and the J gene lost 2 bases, with 12 bases spanning the gap. TCRdb reprocessed the PCR reads using MiXCR. Altogether over 30,000 clones are present, 25% to 30% being singletons, with the ten largest covering 7.8%. The source is a female donor with papillary thyroid cancer or a benign thyroid nodule (not recorded which). Some clones in this sample may be carry-over from other donors' samples. The V and J genes are TRBV6-1 and TRBJ1-5, with a tentative D call TRBD1 (5 bases). Sequences were obtained from blood. As DNA, the CDR3 is TGTGCCAGCATGCGTGGGGCATGCAATCAGCCCCAGCATTTT. Protein: CASMRGACNQPQHF.